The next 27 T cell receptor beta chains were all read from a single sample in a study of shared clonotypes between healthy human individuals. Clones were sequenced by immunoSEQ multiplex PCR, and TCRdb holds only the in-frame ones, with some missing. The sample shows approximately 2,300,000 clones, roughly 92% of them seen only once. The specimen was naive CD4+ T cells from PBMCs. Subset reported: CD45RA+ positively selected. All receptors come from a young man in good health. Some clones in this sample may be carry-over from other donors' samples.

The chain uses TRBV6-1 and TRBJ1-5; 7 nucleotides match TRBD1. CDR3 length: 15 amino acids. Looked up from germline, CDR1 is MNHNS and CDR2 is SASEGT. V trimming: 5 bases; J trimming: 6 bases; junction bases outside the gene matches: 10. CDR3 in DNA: TGTGCCAGCAGTCTGCGACAGGGCCTGGCTCAGCCCCAGCATTTT. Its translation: CASSLRQGLAQPQHF.

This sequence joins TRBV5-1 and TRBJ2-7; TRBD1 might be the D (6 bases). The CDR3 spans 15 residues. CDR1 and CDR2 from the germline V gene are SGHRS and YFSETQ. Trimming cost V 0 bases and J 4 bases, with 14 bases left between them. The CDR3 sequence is CASSLGSGEWYEQYF. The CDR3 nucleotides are TGCGCCAGCAGCTTGGGCTCAGGGGAATGGTACGAGCAGTACTTC.

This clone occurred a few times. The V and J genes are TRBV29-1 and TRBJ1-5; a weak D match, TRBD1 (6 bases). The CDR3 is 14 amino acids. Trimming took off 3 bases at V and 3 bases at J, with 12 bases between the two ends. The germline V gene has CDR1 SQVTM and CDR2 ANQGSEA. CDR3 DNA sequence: TGCAGCGTTGAGATAGGGGGGCCCAATCAGCCCCAGCATTTT. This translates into CSVEIGGPNQPQHF.

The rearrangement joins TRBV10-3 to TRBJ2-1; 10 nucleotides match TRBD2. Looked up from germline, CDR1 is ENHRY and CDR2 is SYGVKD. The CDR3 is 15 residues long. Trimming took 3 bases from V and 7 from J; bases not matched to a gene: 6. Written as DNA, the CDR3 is TGTGCCATCAGTGACCCAGCGGGAGGGCCGAATGAGCAGTTCTTC. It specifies CAISDPAGGPNEQFF.

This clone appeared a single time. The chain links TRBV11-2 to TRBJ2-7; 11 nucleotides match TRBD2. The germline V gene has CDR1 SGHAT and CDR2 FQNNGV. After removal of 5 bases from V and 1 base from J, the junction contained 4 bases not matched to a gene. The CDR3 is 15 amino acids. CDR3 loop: CASSMTSGASYEQYF. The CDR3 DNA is TGTGCCAGCAGCATGACTAGCGGGGCATCCTACGAGCAGTACTTC.

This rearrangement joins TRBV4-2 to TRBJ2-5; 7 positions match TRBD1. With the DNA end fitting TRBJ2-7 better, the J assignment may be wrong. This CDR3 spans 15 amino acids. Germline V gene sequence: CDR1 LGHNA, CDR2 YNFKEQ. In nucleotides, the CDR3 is TGTGCCAGCAGCCAGACCGGGACAGCCGCCTACGAGCAGTACTTC. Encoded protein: CASSQTGTAAYEQYF.

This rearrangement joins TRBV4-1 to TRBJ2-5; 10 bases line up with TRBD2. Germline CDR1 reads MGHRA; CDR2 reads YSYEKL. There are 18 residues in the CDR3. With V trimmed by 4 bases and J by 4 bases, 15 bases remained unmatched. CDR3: CASSPLGLAGVRGETQYF. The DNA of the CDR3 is TGCGCCAGCAGCCCCTTGGGGCTAGCGGGAGTTAGGGGAGAGACCCAGTACTTC.

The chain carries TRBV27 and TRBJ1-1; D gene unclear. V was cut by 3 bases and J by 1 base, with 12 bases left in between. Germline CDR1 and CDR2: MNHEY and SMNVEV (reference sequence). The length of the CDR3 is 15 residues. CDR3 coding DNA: TGTGCCAGCAGTTTTTTATACAGAGCGAACACTGAAGCTTTCTTT. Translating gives CASSFLYRANTEAFF.

The CDR3 region is CASSPLQGGIQVAYGYTF. The CDR3 region has the DNA TGTGCCAGCTCACCACTACAGGGTGGCATCCAGGTCGCGTATGGCTACACCTTC. The chain links TRBV18 to TRBJ1-2; TRBD1 might be the D (6 bases). The CDR3 runs to 18 residues. Deletions cut 1 base from V and 5 bases from J, with 23 bases between. CDR1 and CDR2 (germline): KGHSH, LQKENI.

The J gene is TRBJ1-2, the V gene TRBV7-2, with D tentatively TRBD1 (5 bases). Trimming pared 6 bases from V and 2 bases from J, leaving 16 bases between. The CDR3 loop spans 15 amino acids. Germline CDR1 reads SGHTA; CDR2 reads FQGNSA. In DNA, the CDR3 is TGTGCCAGCAGTCCTGTTGGGGCAGGGAACTATGGCTACACCTTC. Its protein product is CASSPVGAGNYGYTF.

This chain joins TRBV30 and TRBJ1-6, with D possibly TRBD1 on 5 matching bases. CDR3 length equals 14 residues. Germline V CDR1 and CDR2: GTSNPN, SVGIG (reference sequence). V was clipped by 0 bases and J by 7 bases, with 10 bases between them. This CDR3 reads CAWSVGPGNSPLHF. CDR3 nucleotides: TGTGCCTGGAGTGTAGGTCCAGGGAATTCACCCCTCCACTTT. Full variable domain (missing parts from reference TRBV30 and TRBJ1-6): SQTIHQWPATLVQPVGSPLSLECTVEGTSNPNLYWYRQAAGRGLQLLFYSVGIGQISSEVPQNLSASRPQDRQFILSSKKLLLSDSGFYLCAWSVGPGNSPLHFGNGTRLTVT.

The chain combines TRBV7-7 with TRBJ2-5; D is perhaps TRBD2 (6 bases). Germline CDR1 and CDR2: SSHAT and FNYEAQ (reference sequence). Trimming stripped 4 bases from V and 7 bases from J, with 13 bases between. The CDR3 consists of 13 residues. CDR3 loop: CASSSQGGGTQYF. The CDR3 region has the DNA TGTGCCAGCAGCTCTCAGGGAGGCGGGACCCAGTACTTC.

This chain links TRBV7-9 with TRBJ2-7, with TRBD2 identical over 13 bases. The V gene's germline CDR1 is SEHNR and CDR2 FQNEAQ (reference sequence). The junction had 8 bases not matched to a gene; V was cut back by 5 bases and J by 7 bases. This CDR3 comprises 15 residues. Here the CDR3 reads CASSARPGLAGEQYF. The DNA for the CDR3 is TGTGCCAGCAGCGCTCGACCGGGACTAGCGGGGGAGCAGTACTTC.

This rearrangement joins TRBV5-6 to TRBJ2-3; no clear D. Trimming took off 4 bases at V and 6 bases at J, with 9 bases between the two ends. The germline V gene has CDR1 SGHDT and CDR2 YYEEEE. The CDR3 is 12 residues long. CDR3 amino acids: CASSLDKDTQYF. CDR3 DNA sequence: TGTGCCAGCAGCCTGGATAAGGATACGCAGTATTTT.

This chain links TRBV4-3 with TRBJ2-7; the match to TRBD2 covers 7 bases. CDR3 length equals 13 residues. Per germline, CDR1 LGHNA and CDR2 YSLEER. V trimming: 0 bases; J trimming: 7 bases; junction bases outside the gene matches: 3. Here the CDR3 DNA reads TGCGCCAGCAGCCAAGATCACGGGGGGGAGCAGTACTTC. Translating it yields CASSQDHGGEQYF.

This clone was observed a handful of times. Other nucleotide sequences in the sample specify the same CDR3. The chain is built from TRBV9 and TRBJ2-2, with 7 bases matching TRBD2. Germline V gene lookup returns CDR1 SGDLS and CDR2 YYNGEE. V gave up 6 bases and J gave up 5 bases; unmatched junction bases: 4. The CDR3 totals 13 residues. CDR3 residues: CASTPGGTGELFF. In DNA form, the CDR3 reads TGTGCCAGCACCCCGGGAGGTACCGGGGAGCTGTTTTTT.

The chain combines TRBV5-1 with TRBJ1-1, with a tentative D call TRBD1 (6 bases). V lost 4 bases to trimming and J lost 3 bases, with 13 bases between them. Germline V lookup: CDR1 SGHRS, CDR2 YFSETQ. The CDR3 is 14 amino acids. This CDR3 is CASSVTAGDTEAFF. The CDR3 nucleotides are TGCGCCAGCAGCGTGACTGCAGGGGACACTGAAGCTTTCTTT. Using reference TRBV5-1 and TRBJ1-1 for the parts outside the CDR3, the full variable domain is KAGVTQTPRYLIKTRGQQVTLSCSPISGHRSVSWYQQTPGQGLQFLFEYFSETQRNKGNFPGRFSGRQFSNSRSEMNVSTLELGDSALYLCASSVTAGDTEAFFGQGTRLTVV.

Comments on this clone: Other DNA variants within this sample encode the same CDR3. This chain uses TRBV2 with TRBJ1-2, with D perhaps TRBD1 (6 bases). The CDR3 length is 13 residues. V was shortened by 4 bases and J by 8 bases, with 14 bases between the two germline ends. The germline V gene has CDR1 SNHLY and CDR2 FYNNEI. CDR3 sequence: CASSGETGTGYTF. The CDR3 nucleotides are TGTGCCAGCAGTGGGGAAACAGGGACGGGCTACACCTTC.

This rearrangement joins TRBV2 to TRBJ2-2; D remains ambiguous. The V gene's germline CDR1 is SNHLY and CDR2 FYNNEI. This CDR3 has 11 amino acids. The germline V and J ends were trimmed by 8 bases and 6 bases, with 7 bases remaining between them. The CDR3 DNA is TGTGCCAGCTTGTTGGCCGGGGAGCTGTTTTTT. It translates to CASLLAGELFF.

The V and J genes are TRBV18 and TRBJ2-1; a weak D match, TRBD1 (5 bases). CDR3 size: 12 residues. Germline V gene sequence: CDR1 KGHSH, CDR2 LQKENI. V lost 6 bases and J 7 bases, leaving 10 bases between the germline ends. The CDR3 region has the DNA TGTGCCAGCTCGGCCGCAGGGAATGAGCAGTTCTTC. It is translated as CASSAAGNEQFF.

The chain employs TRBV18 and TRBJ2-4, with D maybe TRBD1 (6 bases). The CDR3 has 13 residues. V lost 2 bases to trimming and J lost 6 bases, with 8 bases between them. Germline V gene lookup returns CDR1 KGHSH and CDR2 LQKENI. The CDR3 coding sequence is TGTGCCAGCTCACCAACAGGGCCAAACATTCAGTACTTC. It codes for CASSPTGPNIQYF.

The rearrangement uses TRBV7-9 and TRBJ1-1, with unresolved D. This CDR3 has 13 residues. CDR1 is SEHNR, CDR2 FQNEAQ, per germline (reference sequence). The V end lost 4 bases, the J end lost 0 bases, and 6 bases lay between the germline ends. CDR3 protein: CASSSGMNTEAFF. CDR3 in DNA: TGTGCCAGCAGCTCGGGGATGAACACTGAAGCTTTCTTT.

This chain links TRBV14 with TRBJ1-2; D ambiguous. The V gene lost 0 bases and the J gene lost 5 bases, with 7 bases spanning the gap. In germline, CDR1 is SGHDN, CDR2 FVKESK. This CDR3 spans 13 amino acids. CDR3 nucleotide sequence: TGTGCCAGCAGCCAAGAAGCACGATATGGCTACACCTTC. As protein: CASSQEARYGYTF.

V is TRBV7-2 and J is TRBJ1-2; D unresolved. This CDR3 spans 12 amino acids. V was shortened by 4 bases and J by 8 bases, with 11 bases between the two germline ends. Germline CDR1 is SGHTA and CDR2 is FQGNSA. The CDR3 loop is CASSSPSRGYTF. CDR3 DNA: TGTGCCAGCAGCTCCCCCTCGAGGGGCTACACCTTC.

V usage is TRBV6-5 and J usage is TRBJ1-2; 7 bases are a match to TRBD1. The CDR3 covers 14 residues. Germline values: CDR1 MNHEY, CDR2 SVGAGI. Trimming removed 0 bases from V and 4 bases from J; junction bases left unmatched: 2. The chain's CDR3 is CASSYSDRIYGYTF. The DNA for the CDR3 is TGTGCCAGCAGTTACTCGGACAGGATCTATGGCTACACCTTC.

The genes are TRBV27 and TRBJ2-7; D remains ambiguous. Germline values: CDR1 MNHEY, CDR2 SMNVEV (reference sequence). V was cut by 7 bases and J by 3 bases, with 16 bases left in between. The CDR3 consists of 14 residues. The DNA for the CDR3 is TGTGCCAGCAATACCGGGCCCCGCGGCTACGAGCAGTACTTC. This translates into CASNTGPRGYEQYF.

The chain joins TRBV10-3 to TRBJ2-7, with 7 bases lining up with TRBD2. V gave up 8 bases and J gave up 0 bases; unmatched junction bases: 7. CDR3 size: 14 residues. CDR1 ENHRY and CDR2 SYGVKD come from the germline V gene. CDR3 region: CAIGRGLSSYEQYF. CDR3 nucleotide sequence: TGTGCCATCGGGAGGGGACTAAGCTCCTACGAGCAGTACTTC.